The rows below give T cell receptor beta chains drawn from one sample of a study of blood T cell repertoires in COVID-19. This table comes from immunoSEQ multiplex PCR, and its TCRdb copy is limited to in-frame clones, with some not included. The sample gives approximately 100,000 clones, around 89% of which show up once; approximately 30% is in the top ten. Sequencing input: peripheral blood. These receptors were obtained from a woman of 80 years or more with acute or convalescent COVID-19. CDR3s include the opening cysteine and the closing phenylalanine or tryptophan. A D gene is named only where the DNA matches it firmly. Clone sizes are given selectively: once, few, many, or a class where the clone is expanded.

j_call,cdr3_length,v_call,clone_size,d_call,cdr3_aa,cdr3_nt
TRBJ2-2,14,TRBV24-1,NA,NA,CATSDLPRAGELFF,TGTGCCACCAGTGACCTACCCAGGGCCGGAGAGCTGTTTTTT
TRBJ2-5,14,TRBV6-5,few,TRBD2,CASTTSGGWETQYF,TGTGCCAGCACGACTAGCGGGGGATGGGAGACCCAGTACTTC
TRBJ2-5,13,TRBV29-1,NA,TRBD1,CSAGTGGKETQYF,TGCAGCGCCGGGACAGGGGGCAAGGAGACCCAGTACTTC
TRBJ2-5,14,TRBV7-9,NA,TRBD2,CASSAAGGLETQYF,TGTGCCAGCAGCGCGGCGGGGGGGCTGGAGACCCAGTACTTC
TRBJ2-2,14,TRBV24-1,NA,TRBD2,CATSQRGYTGELFF,TGTGCCACCAGTCAGCGGGGGTACACCGGGGAGCTGTTTTTT
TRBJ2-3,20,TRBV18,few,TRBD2,CASSPGTSGGRTLSTDTQYF,TGTGCCAGCTCACCCGGGACTAGCGGGGGGCGCACCCTTAGCACAGATACGCAGTATTTT
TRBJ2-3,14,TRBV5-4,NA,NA,CASSLVRGTDTQYF,TGTGCCAGCAGCTTGGTTCGGGGCACAGATACGCAGTATTTT
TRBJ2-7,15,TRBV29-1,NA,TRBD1,CSVRPPGTGGYEQYF,TGCAGCGTTAGACCTCCCGGGACAGGGGGCTACGAGCAGTACTTC
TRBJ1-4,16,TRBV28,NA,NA,CASSQNKLLVNEKLFF,TGTGCCAGCAGTCAAAATAAACTCCTGGTTAATGAAAAACTGTTTTTT
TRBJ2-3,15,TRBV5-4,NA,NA,CASSFSGASTDTQYF,TGTGCCAGCAGCTTTAGCGGAGCGAGCACAGATACGCAGTATTTT
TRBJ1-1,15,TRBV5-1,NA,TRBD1,CASSFSGGLNTEAFF,TGCGCCAGCAGCTTTTCAGGGGGATTGAACACTGAAGCTTTCTTT
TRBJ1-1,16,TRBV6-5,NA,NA,CASSYSSAGLNTEAFF,TGTGCCAGCAGTTACTCGTCCGCTGGCCTGAACACTGAAGCTTTCTTT
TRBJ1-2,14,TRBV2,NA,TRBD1,CASSEERTGYGYTF,TGTGCCAGCAGTGAAGAGCGGACAGGCTATGGCTACACCTTC